The clone carrying this TCR beta chain was recorded a few times. Its antigen is unknown. A single base separates this from a much larger clone, so it may be a read error. This CDR3 is built from 13 residues. Germline CDR1 MNHEY, CDR2 SVGEGT. The V and J ends lost 2 bases and 5 bases respectively, with 9 bases between them. Each sample used at least 6 million PBMCs. The data stem from a study of blood T cells in healthy people across ages. Study-level findings and limits: Naive and antigen-experienced cells were not separated, limiting conclusive comparison.

A J-beta primer mix and a sample-barcoded 5' primer were used in a second PCR of about 7 to 12 cycles. Every sample returned 2.5 million or more CDR3-containing paired-end reads. TCRdb fed the 5' RACE reads into MiXCR, producing one record per CDR3 protein. The sample records 850,000 to 950,000 distinct CDR3 sequences, around 26% being singletons. Sequenced: blood. The chain combines TRBV6-2 or TRBV6-3 with TRBJ2-5; TRBD1 or TRBD2 may be the D gene (5 bases each). This TCR derives from a woman over 75 in good health. CDR3: CASSYGGTETQYF. DNA for the CDR3: TGTGCCAGCAGTTACGGGGGTACCGAGACCCAGTACTTC.